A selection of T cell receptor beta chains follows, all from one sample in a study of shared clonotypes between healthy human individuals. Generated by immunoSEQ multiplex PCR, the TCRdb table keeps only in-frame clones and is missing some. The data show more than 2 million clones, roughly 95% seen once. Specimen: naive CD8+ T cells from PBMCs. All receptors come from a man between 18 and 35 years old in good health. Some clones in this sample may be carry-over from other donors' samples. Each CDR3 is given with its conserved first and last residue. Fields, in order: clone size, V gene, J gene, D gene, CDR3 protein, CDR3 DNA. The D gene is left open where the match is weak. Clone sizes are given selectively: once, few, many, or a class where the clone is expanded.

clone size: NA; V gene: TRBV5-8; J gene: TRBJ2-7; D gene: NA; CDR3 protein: CASSPRSYEQYF; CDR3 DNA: TGTGCCAGCAGCCCTCGCTCCTACGAGCAGTACTTC
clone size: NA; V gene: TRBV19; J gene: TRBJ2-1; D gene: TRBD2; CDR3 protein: CASSIEGGRPYNEQFF; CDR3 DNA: TGTGCCAGTAGTATTGAGGGCGGGAGGCCCTACAATGAGCAGTTCTTC
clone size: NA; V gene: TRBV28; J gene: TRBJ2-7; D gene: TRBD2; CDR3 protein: CASSSSTSFDPEQYF; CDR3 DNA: TGTGCCAGCAGTTCCTCGACTAGCTTTGATCCCGAGCAGTACTTC
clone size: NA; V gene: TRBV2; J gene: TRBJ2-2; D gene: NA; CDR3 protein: CASSEFGTGAGELFF; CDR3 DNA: TGTGCCAGCAGTGAATTTGGTACAGGAGCCGGGGAGCTGTTTTTT
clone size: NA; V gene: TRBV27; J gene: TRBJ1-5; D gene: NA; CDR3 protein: CASSLQVNSNQPQHF; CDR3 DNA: TGTGCCAGCAGTTTACAGGTGAATAGCAATCAGCCCCAGCATTTT
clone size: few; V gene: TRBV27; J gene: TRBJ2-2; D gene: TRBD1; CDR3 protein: CASSLLGQGNTGELFF; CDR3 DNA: TGTGCCAGCAGTTTATTGGGACAGGGGAACACCGGGGAGCTGTTTTTT
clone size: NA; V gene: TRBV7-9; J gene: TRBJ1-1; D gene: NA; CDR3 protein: CASSLARDTREAFF; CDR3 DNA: TGTGCCAGCAGCTTAGCCCGGGACACACGGGAAGCTTTCTTT
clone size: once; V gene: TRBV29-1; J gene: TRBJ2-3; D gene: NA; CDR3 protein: CSVEDIGAGADTQYF; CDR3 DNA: TGCAGCGTTGAAGATATTGGAGCAGGGGCAGATACGCAGTATTTT
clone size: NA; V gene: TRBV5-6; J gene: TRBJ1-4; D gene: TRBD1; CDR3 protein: CASSAGTGHEKLFF; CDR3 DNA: TGTGCCAGCAGCGCCGGGACAGGGCATGAAAAACTGTTTTTT
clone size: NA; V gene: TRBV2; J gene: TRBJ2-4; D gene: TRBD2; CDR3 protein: CASRSTSGLAKNIQYF; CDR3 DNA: TGTGCCAGCAGGTCGACTAGCGGCCTAGCCAAAAACATTCAGTACTTC
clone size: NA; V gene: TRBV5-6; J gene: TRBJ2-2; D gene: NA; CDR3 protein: CASSLSVSNTGELFF; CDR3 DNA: TGTGCCAGCAGCTTGAGTGTCAGTAACACCGGGGAGCTGTTTTTT
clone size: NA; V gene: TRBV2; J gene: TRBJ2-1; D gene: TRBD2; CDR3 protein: CASSTGLAGPSYNEQFF; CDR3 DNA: TGTGCCAGCAGTACCGGACTAGCGGGACCCTCCTACAATGAGCAGTTCTTC
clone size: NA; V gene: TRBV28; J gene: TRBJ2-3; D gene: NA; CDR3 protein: CASSLSGNEYTQYF; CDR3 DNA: TGTGCCAGCAGTTTGTCAGGGAATGAGTATACGCAGTATTTT
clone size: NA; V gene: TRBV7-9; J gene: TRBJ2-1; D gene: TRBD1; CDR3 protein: CASSPTTGAYNEQFF; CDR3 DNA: TGTGCCAGCAGCCCGACGACAGGGGCCTACAATGAGCAGTTCTTC
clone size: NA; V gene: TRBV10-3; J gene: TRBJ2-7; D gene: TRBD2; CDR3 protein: CAISLSGRTYEQYF; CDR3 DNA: TGTGCCATCAGTCTGAGCGGGAGGACCTACGAGCAGTACTTC
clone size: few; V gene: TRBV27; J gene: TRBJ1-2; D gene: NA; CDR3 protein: CASSLYVRGGGYTF; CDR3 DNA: TGTGCCAGCAGTTTATACGTACGGGGCGGTGGCTACACCTTC
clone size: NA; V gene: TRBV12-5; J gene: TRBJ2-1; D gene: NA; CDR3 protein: CASGSWRDEQFF; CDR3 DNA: TGTGCTAGTGGATCCTGGAGGGATGAGCAGTTCTTC
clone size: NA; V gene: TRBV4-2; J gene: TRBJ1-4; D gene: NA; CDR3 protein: CASSRTGATNEKLFF; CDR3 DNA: TGTGCCAGCAGCCGTACGGGCGCAACTAATGAAAAACTGTTTTTT
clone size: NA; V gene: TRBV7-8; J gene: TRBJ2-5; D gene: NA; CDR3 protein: CASSLALGGASYQETQYF; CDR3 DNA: TGTGCCAGCAGCTTAGCGCTTGGGGGAGCGTCGTACCAAGAGACCCAGTACTTC
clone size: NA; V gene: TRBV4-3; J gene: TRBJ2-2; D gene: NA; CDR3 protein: CASSHPRAGYRELFF; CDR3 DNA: TGCGCCAGCAGCCACCCCCGGGCCGGCTATCGGGAGCTGTTTTTT
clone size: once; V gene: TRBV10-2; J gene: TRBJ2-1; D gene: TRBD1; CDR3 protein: CASHRGNEQFF; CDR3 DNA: TGCGCCAGTCACAGGGGCAATGAGCAGTTCTTC
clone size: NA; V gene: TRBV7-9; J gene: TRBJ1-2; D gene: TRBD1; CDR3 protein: CASSLGTGQGAVENYGYTF; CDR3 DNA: TGTGCCAGCAGCTTAGGTACCGGACAGGGGGCCGTCGAAAACTATGGCTACACCTTC
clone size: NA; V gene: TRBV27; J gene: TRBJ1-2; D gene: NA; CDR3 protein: CASSWRQGYGYTF; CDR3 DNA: TGTGCCAGCAGTTGGCGGCAGGGCTATGGCTACACCTTC
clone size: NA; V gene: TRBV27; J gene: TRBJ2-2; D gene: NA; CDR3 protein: CASSSRLQGGAGELFF; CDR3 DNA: TGTGCCAGCAGTTCAAGGCTACAGGGAGGCGCCGGGGAGCTGTTTTTT